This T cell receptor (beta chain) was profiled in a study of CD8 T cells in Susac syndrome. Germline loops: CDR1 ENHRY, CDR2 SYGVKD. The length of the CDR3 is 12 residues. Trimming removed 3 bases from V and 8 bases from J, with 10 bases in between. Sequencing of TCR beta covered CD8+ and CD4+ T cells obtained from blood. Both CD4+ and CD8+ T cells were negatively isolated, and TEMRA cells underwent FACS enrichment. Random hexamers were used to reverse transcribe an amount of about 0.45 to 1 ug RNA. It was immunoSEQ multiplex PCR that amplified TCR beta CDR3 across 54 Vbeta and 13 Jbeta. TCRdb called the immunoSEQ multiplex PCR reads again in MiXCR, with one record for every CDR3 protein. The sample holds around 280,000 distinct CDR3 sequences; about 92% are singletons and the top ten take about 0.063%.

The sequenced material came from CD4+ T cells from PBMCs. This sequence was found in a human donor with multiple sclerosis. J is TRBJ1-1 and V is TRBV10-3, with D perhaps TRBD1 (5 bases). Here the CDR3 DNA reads TGTGCCATCAGTGAAGGGCCAGGGGAAGCTTTCTTT. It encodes CAISEGPGEAFF.